This T cell receptor (beta chain) is drawn from a study of identical twins. General study points: Not following the same donors, the study drew its conclusions from cross-sectional statistical analysis.

With regard to this clonotype: Its antigen remains unknown.

There were only healthy Caucasians among the donors. Carrying unique molecular identifiers, the cDNA also gained a universal primer site through template switching. TCRdb re-analysed the 5' RACE reads in MiXCR, keeping a single row per CDR3 protein. The sample holds 1.5 million to 2 million distinct CDR3 sequences, less than 40% seen once. Looked up from germline, CDR1 is LNHDA and CDR2 is SQIVND (reference sequence). The CDR3 contains 16 residues. V was clipped by 8 bases and J by 0 bases, with 19 bases between them. Sample: cord blood. The clonotype originates from a newborn girl in good health. The gene calls are TRBV19 and TRBJ1-1; weak D call: TRBD1 (5 bases). CDR3 region: CASQRGGAGMNTEAFF. Here the CDR3 DNA reads TGTGCCAGTCAACGAGGAGGGGCGGGGATGAACACTGAAGCTTTCTTT.